The rows below give T cell receptor beta chains drawn from one sample of a study of shared clonotypes between healthy human individuals. The method was immunoSEQ multiplex PCR; TCRdb's version includes in-frame clones alone and lacks a portion of them. This table has about 460,000 clones, over 60% appearing once. The sample was PBMCs. The receptor set was obtained from a woman aged 40 to 55 in good health. Some clones in this sample may be carry-over from other donors' samples. CDR3s include the opening cysteine and the closing phenylalanine or tryptophan. A D gene is named only where the DNA matches it firmly. Size values are once, few and many counts, or a class for expanded clones, and some rows have none.

clone_size j_call v_call d_call cdr3_aa cdr3_nt
few TRBJ1-3 TRBV7-8 - CASSLITDSGNTIYF TGTGCCAGCAGCTTAATAACAGACTCTGGAAACACCATATATTTT
- TRBJ1-2 TRBV5-4 TRBD1 CASSLAGTGVYGYTF TGTGCCAGCAGCTTGGCCGGGACAGGGGTCTATGGCTACACCTTC
once TRBJ1-3 TRBV30 - CAWETSSSGNTIYF TGTGCCTGGGAGACATCTAGCTCTGGAAACACCATATATTTT
- TRBJ2-7 TRBV5-4 TRBD2 CASSFGGLAGNYEQYF TGTGCCAGCAGCTTTGGGGGACTAGCGGGAAACTACGAGCAGTACTTC
few TRBJ2-7 TRBV5-1 TRBD2 CASSLVSGNHYEQYF TGCGCCAGCAGCTTGGTTAGCGGGAACCACTACGAGCAGTACTTC
- TRBJ1-1 TRBV5-4 - CASSLPENTEAFF TGTGCCAGCAGCTTGCCAGAGAACACTGAAGCTTTCTTT
- TRBJ1-1 TRBV2 - CASSREVLTEAFF TGTGCCAGCAGTCGGGAGGTGCTCACTGAAGCTTTCTTT
- TRBJ1-1 TRBV6-5 - CASSLQTDLVPEAFF TGTGCCAGCAGTCTTCAGACGGACCTGGTTCCTGAAGCTTTCTTT
- TRBJ2-5 TRBV19 TRBD2 CASSITGLQETQYF TGTGCCAGTAGTATAACGGGACTACAAGAGACCCAGTACTTC
- TRBJ2-7 TRBV5-4 TRBD2 CASSSGYGGFYEQYF TGTGCCAGCAGCTCAGGATACGGGGGGTTCTACGAGCAGTACTTC
- TRBJ2-1 TRBV4-3 TRBD1 CASSQGGTAYNEQFF TGCGCCAGCAGCCAAGGAGGGACAGCTTACAATGAGCAGTTCTTC
- TRBJ2-7 TRBV18 - CASSQGNYEQYF TGTGCCAGCTCACAGGGTAACTACGAGCAGTACTTC
- TRBJ2-7 TRBV28 TRBD1 CASRNTDRGGEQYF TGTGCCAGCAGAAACACCGACAGGGGTGGCGAGCAGTACTTC
few TRBJ2-1 TRBV4-1 - CASSQALLNEQFF TGCGCCAGCAGCCAAGCTCTGTTAAATGAGCAGTTCTTC
few TRBJ2-1 TRBV30 TRBD2 CASTRLAGPYNEQFF TGTGCCTCCACGAGGCTAGCGGGGCCATACAATGAGCAGTTCTTC
- TRBJ2-7 TRBV4-2 TRBD2 CASSQAGTSGSYEQYF TGTGCCAGCAGCCAAGCCGGGACTAGCGGGAGTTACGAGCAGTACTTC
- TRBJ2-7 TRBV4-3 - CASSPRLASDRFTSYEQYF TGCGCCAGCAGCCCAAGATTGGCTAGCGACCGATTCACCTCCTACGAGCAGTACTTC
- TRBJ2-1 TRBV7-3 TRBD2 CASSERTSGILFF TGTGCCAGCAGCGAAAGGACTAGCGGGATTCTGTTCTTC
- TRBJ2-7 TRBV18 TRBD1 CASSPPGTGSYEQYF TGTGCCAGCTCACCACCTGGGACAGGGTCCTACGAGCAGTACTTC
- TRBJ2-4 TRBV29-1 TRBD1 CSVEWDRENIQYF TGCAGCGTTGAGTGGGACAGGGAAAACATTCAGTACTTC
- TRBJ1-2 TRBV7-8 TRBD1 CASSQGAGTGGIVYGYTF TGTGCCAGCAGCCAAGGTGCCGGGACAGGGGGCATAGTCTATGGCTACACCTTC
few TRBJ1-4 TRBV18 TRBD1 CASSRDREGNEKLFF TGTGCCAGCTCGCGCGACAGGGAAGGGAATGAAAAACTGTTTTTT
- TRBJ2-2 TRBV27 - CASGQGGNTGELFF TGTGCCAGCGGTCAGGGTGGGAACACCGGGGAGCTGTTTTTT
many TRBJ1-1 TRBV5-1 - CASSLRGRVLNTEAFF TGCGCCAGCAGCTTGCGGGGTCGGGTCCTTAACACTGAAGCTTTCTTT
- TRBJ2-1 TRBV6-4 TRBD2 CASSEGSGNNNEQFF TGTGCCAGCAGTGAAGGTAGCGGGAACAACAATGAGCAGTTCTTC
- TRBJ1-4 TRBV27 - CASSSDRGEKLFF TGTGCCAGCAGTTCGGACAGAGGTGAAAAACTGTTTTTT
- TRBJ2-7 TRBV7-2 TRBD1 CASSSAGTGAYEQYF TGTGCCAGCAGCTCGGCCGGGACAGGGGCCTACGAGCAGTACTTC
- TRBJ1-5 TRBV30 - CAWAYPGYQPQHF TGTGCCTGGGCTTACCCAGGGTATCAGCCCCAGCATTTT
many TRBJ2-7 TRBV5-1 TRBD2 CASSLAGGTSGTEQYF TGCGCCAGCAGCTTGGCCGGGGGGACTAGCGGGACCGAGCAGTACTTC
- TRBJ2-7 TRBV19 TRBD2 CASSIPGLAGVEQYF TGTGCCAGTAGTATCCCGGGACTAGCGGGAGTTGAGCAGTACTTC
- TRBJ1-1 TRBV6-1 - CASRSPHRNTEAFF TGTGCCAGCAGGTCGCCCCACCGTAACACTGAAGCTTTCTTT
- TRBJ2-2 TRBV4-2 TRBD2 CASGGTSQTGELFF TGTGCCAGCGGTGGGACTAGCCAGACCGGGGAGCTGTTTTTT
few TRBJ2-5 TRBV7-8 TRBD1 CASSLYGQDQETQYF TGTGCCAGCAGCTTATACGGACAGGACCAAGAGACCCAGTACTTC
- TRBJ2-7 TRBV5-6 - CASSFLGYEQYF TGTGCCAGCAGCTTCCTAGGATACGAGCAGTACTTC
- TRBJ2-5 TRBV7-9 TRBD1 CASSLRDRAYQETQYF TGTGCCAGCAGCCTCCGGGACAGGGCTTACCAAGAGACCCAGTACTTC
- TRBJ2-5 TRBV7-9 TRBD1 CASSPGDRVQETQYF TGTGCCAGCAGCCCCGGGGACAGGGTCCAAGAGACCCAGTACTTC
- TRBJ1-5 TRBV5-1 - CASSLVGQDSNQPQHF TGCGCCAGCAGCTTGGTGGGGCAGGATAGCAATCAGCCCCAGCATTTT
- TRBJ2-2 TRBV19 TRBD1 CASSHPRGQGTGELFF TGTGCCAGTAGTCATCCCAGGGGGCAGGGGACCGGGGAGCTGTTTTTT
- TRBJ1-1 TRBV18 TRBD1 CASSPTRQGATEAFF TGTGCCAGCTCACCGACCCGTCAGGGGGCGACTGAAGCTTTCTTT
few TRBJ2-7 TRBV28 TRBD1 CASSSAGQGAGSYEQYF TGTGCCAGCAGCTCTGCTGGACAGGGGGCAGGATCCTACGAGCAGTACTTC
- TRBJ2-3 TRBV5-1 - CASSLFSVGATDTQYF TGCGCCAGCAGCTTATTTAGTGTTGGGGCCACAGATACGCAGTATTTT
- TRBJ2-1 TRBV6-5 - CASSYAHGEQFF TGTGCCAGCAGTTACGCTCACGGTGAGCAGTTCTTC
- TRBJ2-5 TRBV9 TRBD2 CASSVDSRSTSGTETQYF TGTGCCAGCAGCGTAGACTCCCGTTCGACGAGCGGGACGGAGACCCAGTACTTC
- TRBJ1-5 TRBV18 - CASSSGAGGNQPQHF TGTGCCAGCTCATCAGGGGCAGGTGGCAATCAGCCCCAGCATTTT
- TRBJ2-1 TRBV28 TRBD2 CASSRSGLAGNNEQFF TGTGCCAGCAGCCGCTCCGGACTAGCGGGCAACAATGAGCAGTTCTTC
- TRBJ2-5 TRBV2 TRBD1 CASTGTVQETQYF TGTGCCAGCACCGGGACAGTTCAAGAGACCCAGTACTTC
- TRBJ2-1 TRBV30 TRBD2 CAWSVLAGGQDISYNEQFF TGTGCCTGGAGTGTACTAGCGGGAGGCCAAGACATCTCCTACAATGAGCAGTTCTTC
few TRBJ1-4 TRBV28 - CASRGWGLEKLFF TGTGCCAGCCGCGGGTGGGGACTTGAAAAACTGTTTTTT
- TRBJ1-2 TRBV11-2 - CASSLGRNYGYTF TGTGCCAGCAGCTTGGGCAGGAACTATGGCTACACCTTC
- TRBJ1-5 TRBV10-3 - CAISTPLDPSQHF TGTGCCATCAGTACGCCTCTGGATCCGTCCCAGCATTTT
many TRBJ1-3 TRBV28 - CASTKEAISGNTIYF TGTGCCAGCACCAAGGAGGCGATCTCTGGAAACACCATATATTTT
many TRBJ2-2 TRBV9 - CASSPTPDPNTGELFF TGTGCCAGCAGTCCTACACCGGACCCGAACACCGGGGAGCTGTTTTTT
- TRBJ2-7 TRBV2 - CASFLARRDYEQYF TGTGCCAGCTTTCTGGCTAGAAGAGACTACGAGCAGTACTTC